The next 18 T cell receptor beta chains were all read from a single sample in a study of T cell repertoires in cytomegalovirus infection. Via MiXCR, TCRdb re-called the reads, giving one row per CDR3 protein. The sample lists some 940,000 distinct CDR3 sequences; about a third were seen once. Their cognate antigens are unknown. The material sequenced was cultured CD8+ T cells from PBMCs, taken from culture after CMV antigen stimulation. These receptor sequences come from a human donor in good health (CMV status not recorded). Some clones in this sample may be carry-over from other donors' samples.

Written as DNA, the CDR3 is TGTGCCAGCAGCTTTGGGAAGGGGGTGAACACTGAAGCTTTCTTT. This translates into CASSFGKGVNTEAFF. The rearrangement links TRBV7-9 to TRBJ1-1, with D possibly TRBD1 on 6 matching bases. Trimming took off 3 bases at V and 0 bases at J, with 11 bases between the two ends. CDR1 and CDR2 (germline): SEHNR, FQNEAQ (reference sequence). This CDR3 has 15 amino acids.

This clonotype was counted only a few times. The V call is TRBV15, the J call TRBJ2-1; D possibly matches TRBD1 or TRBD2 (6 bases each). Germline V gene data show CDR1 as LNHNV and CDR2 as YYDKDF (reference sequence). Trimming took 6 bases from V and 7 from J, leaving 13 bases between them. The length of the CDR3 is 13 residues. The CDR3 DNA reads TGTGCCACCAGGTCGGGGGCTATAAATGAGCAGTTCTTC. Amino acids: CATRSGAINEQFF.

This chain uses TRBV7-9 with TRBJ2-1; 13 bases agree with TRBD2. The CDR3 loop spans 12 amino acids. Per the germline V gene, CDR1 is SEHNR and CDR2 is FQNEAQ (reference sequence). The V gene end was trimmed by 6 bases and the J gene end by 14 bases; junction bases not matched to a gene: 4. CDR3 sequence (DNA): TGTGCCAGCAGGGGAGGACTAGCGGGGGAGTTCTTC. Its translation is CASRGGLAGEFF.

CDR3 residues: CASSYGGTEQYF. The DNA for the CDR3 is TGTGCCAGCAGTTACGGAGGGACCGAGCAGTACTTC. The chain has TRBV6-5 and TRBJ2-7, with D possibly matching TRBD2 (6 bases). The V end was cut by 2 bases, the J end by 6 bases, with 8 bases between. The CDR3 has 12 residues. Germline CDR1 is MNHEY and CDR2 is SVGAGI.

V gene TRBV4-2 combines with J gene TRBJ2-2; 8 bases are a match to TRBD1. CDR3 length: 16 amino acids. Germline CDR1 and CDR2: LGHNA and YNFKEQ. V lost 1 base, J lost 2 bases, and 3 bases stayed unmatched. The CDR3 region has the DNA TGTGCCAGCAGCCAAGGGACAGGGACTAACACCGGGGAGCTGTTTTTT. Translated, it gives CASSQGTGTNTGELFF.

Only a few counts were recorded for this clonotype. The CDR3 reads CASSLGEGFSYEQYV. The CDR3 coding sequence is TGTGCCAGCAGCCTAGGGGAGGGGTTCTCCTACGAGCAGTACGTC. The V call is TRBV7-6, the J call TRBJ2-7; TRBD2 matches 7 bases. J lost 0 bases, V lost 5 bases, and 7 bases had no gene match. The CDR3 contains 15 residues. Germline V gene lookup returns CDR1 SGHVS and CDR2 FNYEAQ.

The chain has TRBV6-2 or TRBV6-3 and TRBJ2-1, with 9 bases that match TRBD2. The CDR3 is 15 amino acids. CDR1 and CDR2 from the germline V gene are MNHEY and SVGEGT. The ends lost 2 bases at V and 3 bases at J; junction bases unmatched: 2. The CDR3 nucleotides read TGTGCCAGCAGTTACGCGGGGGGGCACTACAATGAGCAGTTCTTC. Encoded protein: CASSYAGGHYNEQFF.

The chain has TRBV7-2 and TRBJ2-1; D is undetermined. Trimming removed 0 bases at V and 8 bases at J, with 11 bases between. Germline assignment: CDR1 SGHTA and CDR2 FQGNSA. The CDR3 consists of 14 residues. The CDR3 DNA reads as TGTGCCAGCAGCTTAGCTCTGCTATACGATGAGCAGTTCTTC. As protein: CASSLALLYDEQFF.

V and J are TRBV6-2 or TRBV6-3 and TRBJ1-5; a possible D gene is TRBD1 (5 bases). CDR1 MNHEY and CDR2 SVGEGT come from the germline V gene. Between the trimmed V and J ends, which lost 2 bases and 5 bases, there was a span of 16 bases. The CDR3 consists of 16 residues. The CDR3 region is CASSYGQTENDQPQHF. CDR3 nucleotide sequence: TGTGCCAGCAGTTACGGACAAACAGAGAACGATCAGCCCCAGCATTTT.

CDR3 in DNA: TGTGCCAGCAGCCCCGCGGGACGCAGGGGGGATGAGCAGTTCTTC. Protein: CASSPAGRRGDEQFF. The chain joins TRBV13 to TRBJ2-1; tentative D call: TRBD1 (7 bases). The germline CDR1 and CDR2 sequences are PRHDT and FYEKMQ (reference sequence). With 5 bases removed from V and 8 bases from J, the gap between germline ends came to 19 bases. The CDR3 length is 15 residues.

This sequence joins TRBV12-5 and TRBJ2-1, with 12 bases lining up with TRBD2. The CDR3 runs 16 residues. V dropped 3 bases and J dropped 6; count of bases not matched to a gene: 6. Germline assignment: CDR1 LGHNT and CDR2 FRNRAP. The CDR3 DNA sequence: TGTGCTAGTGGTTTTCTAGCGGGGGGGGATCCCAATGAGCAGTTCTTC. Protein product: CASGFLAGGDPNEQFF.

This clonotype was seen more than once but under ten times. The rearrangement links TRBV2 to TRBJ2-1; 8 bases agree with TRBD2. V gave up 7 bases and J gave up 5 bases; unmatched junction bases: 13. This CDR3 contains 16 residues. The germline CDR1 and CDR2 sequences are SNHLY and FYNNEI. The CDR3 bases are TGTGCCAGCAATAAGGAGACTAGCGTGACGGACAATGAGCAGTTCTTC. Its protein product is CASNKETSVTDNEQFF.

This clonotype turned up a few times. The rearrangement uses TRBV2 and TRBJ2-1; 7 nucleotides align to TRBD1. The CDR3 contains 13 residues. Germline CDR1 is SNHLY and CDR2 is FYNNEI. The J segment lost 5 bases and the V segment lost 8 bases, leaving 6 bases of the junction unmatched. CDR3 sequence: CASEGQTHNEQFF. The CDR3 coding sequence is TGTGCCAGCGAGGGACAGACTCACAATGAGCAGTTCTTC.

This clonotype was counted ten times or more. This chain joins TRBV7-2 and TRBJ2-1; 8 nucleotides agree with TRBD1. The CDR3 runs 16 residues. Germline V gene lookup returns CDR1 SGHTA and CDR2 FQGNSA. With 4 bases clipped from V and 5 bases from J, the junction kept 10 bases outside the gene matches. CDR3 sequence: CASSYYPGGWDNEQFF. In DNA, the CDR3 is TGTGCCAGCAGCTACTATCCAGGGGGCTGGGACAATGAGCAGTTCTTC.

The table lists this clonotype with a few counts. The chain has TRBV19 and TRBJ2-6; D ambiguous. This CDR3 region has 15 residues. V was shortened by 6 bases and J by 1 base, with 10 bases between the two germline ends. CDR1 is LNHDA, CDR2 SQIVND, per germline (reference sequence). CDR3: CASRTRRSGANVLTF. CDR3 DNA sequence: TGTGCCAGTAGGACACGGAGATCTGGGGCCAACGTCCTGACTTTC.

The chain uses TRBV19 and TRBJ1-1, with D possibly being TRBD1 (5 bases). The germline V gene has CDR1 LNHDA and CDR2 SQIVND (reference sequence). V lost 0 bases and J 1 base, leaving 12 bases between the germline ends. The CDR3 extends over 16 amino acids. CDR3 sequence reads: CASSIDREEGNTEAFF. CDR3 nucleotides: TGTGCCAGTAGTATAGACAGGGAGGAGGGGAACACTGAAGCTTTCTTT.

The chain employs TRBV15 and TRBJ2-7, with D possibly TRBD1 on 6 matching bases. With 3 bases removed from V and 4 bases from J, the gap between germline ends came to 7 bases. Germline assignment: CDR1 LNHNV and CDR2 YYDKDF (reference sequence). There are 12 residues in the CDR3. Here the CDR3 reads CATSSTGYEQYV. The CDR3, as DNA: TGTGCCACCAGCAGTACAGGGTACGAGCAGTACGTC.

This clonotype was seen many times. J is TRBJ1-4 and V is TRBV7-2; perhaps TRBD1 as D (5 bases). This CDR3 region has 16 residues. CDR1 is SGHTA, CDR2 FQGNSA, per germline. Trimming took 0 bases from V and 5 from J, leaving 13 bases between them. The CDR3 spells CASSLAPGMGNEKLFF. The CDR3 nucleotides are TGTGCCAGCAGCTTAGCGCCAGGGATGGGAAATGAAAAACTGTTTTTT.